These 12 T cell receptor beta chains were all obtained from the same sample, sequenced in a study of blood T cell repertoires in COVID-19. Clones were read by immunoSEQ multiplex PCR, and TCRdb kept only the in-frame ones, dropping some. The data show some 68,000 clones, 88% seen once. Sequenced material: peripheral blood. These receptors were collected from a human donor in a cohort sampled during active COVID-19.

The chain employs TRBV4-3 and TRBJ1-1; possibly TRBD1 for D (6 bases). Germline-derived CDR1 and CDR2 are LGHNA and YSLEER. The CDR3 is 16 residues long. Trimming took off 5 bases at V and 1 base at J, with 17 bases between the two ends. DNA for the CDR3: TGCGCCAGCAGCACCGAAACGGCCAGGGGGAACACTGAAGCTTTCTTT. Protein sequence: CASSTETARGNTEAFF.

The rearrangement joins TRBV5-1 to TRBJ2-7, with TRBD1 as a possible D gene (6 bases). Trimming removed 2 bases from V and 0 bases from J, with 9 bases in between. Germline loops: CDR1 SGHRS, CDR2 YFSETQ. There are 14 residues in the CDR3. CDR3 in amino acids: CASSFGGPSYEQYF. As DNA, the CDR3 is TGCGCCAGCAGCTTTGGGGGCCCCTCCTACGAGCAGTACTTC.

V and J are TRBV6-5 and TRBJ2-7; 7 nucleotides agree with TRBD2. Germline CDR1 reads MNHEY; CDR2 reads SVGAGI. The junction had 7 bases not matched to a gene; V was cut back by 5 bases and J by 3 bases. CDR3 length equals 14 residues. The CDR3 spells CASSSGTIFYEQYF. The CDR3 DNA sequence: TGTGCCAGCAGTAGCGGGACCATCTTCTACGAGCAGTACTTC.

V usage is TRBV19 and J usage is TRBJ2-1; possible D gene TRBD2, 6 bases. The CDR3 covers 16 residues. Germline V lookup: CDR1 LNHDA, CDR2 SQIVND (reference sequence). With 3 bases removed from V and 7 bases from J, the gap between germline ends came to 19 bases. CDR3 protein: CASSISSAAGGNEQFF. The CDR3 DNA reads TGTGCCAGTAGTATCTCATCCGCGGCCGGGGGAAATGAGCAGTTCTTC.

The rearrangement links TRBV19 to TRBJ2-5, with 10 bases aligning to TRBD1. The germline V gene encodes CDR1 LNHDA and CDR2 SQIVND (reference sequence). Losses at the gene ends were 4 bases for V and 4 bases for J; bases not matched to a gene: 3. The CDR3 totals 14 residues. CDR3 amino acids: CASSTGQGSETQYF. DNA for the CDR3: TGTGCCAGTAGTACGGGACAGGGGTCAGAGACCCAGTACTTC. Together with reference TRBV19 and TRBJ2-5, the CDR3 gives the full variable domain: DGGITQSPKYLFRKEGQNVTLSCEQNLNHDAMYWYRQDPGQGLRLIYYSQIVNDFQKGDIAEGYSVSREKKESFPLTVTSAQKNPTAFYLCASSTGQGSETQYFGPGTRLLVL.

The rearrangement links TRBV28 to TRBJ1-2, with TRBD1 matching 10 bases. Germline-derived CDR1 and CDR2 are MDHEN and SYDVKM. V dropped 5 bases and J dropped 5; count of bases not matched to a gene: 5. The length of the CDR3 is 14 residues. The CDR3 protein is CASSLGGQGYGYTF. The DNA for the CDR3 is TGTGCCAGCAGTCTGGGGGGACAGGGGTATGGCTACACCTTC.

The chain is built from TRBV25-1 and TRBJ2-3; D might be TRBD2 (5 bases). This CDR3 contains 13 residues. Germline loops: CDR1 MGHDK, CDR2 SYGVNS. Trimming pared 6 bases from V and 5 bases from J, leaving 12 bases between. The CDR3 region has the DNA TGTGCCAGCAGCCGGGGTATCGGAGATACGCAGTATTTT. Its translation: CASSRGIGDTQYF.

The chain is built from TRBV28 and TRBJ1-1; D is undetermined. The CDR3 runs to 13 residues. CDR1 and CDR2 (germline): MDHEN, SYDVKM. The germline V and J ends were trimmed by 3 bases and 8 bases, with 13 bases remaining between them. The CDR3 DNA is TGTGCCAGCAGTTTGGTTGGGCCAGACGAAGCTTTCTTT. Residues: CASSLVGPDEAFF.

The rearrangement joins TRBV5-1 to TRBJ2-2, with 11 nucleotides matching TRBD2. Germline V gene data show CDR1 as SGHRS and CDR2 as YFSETQ. Trimming cost V 3 bases and J 1 base; bases outside gene matches: 8. This CDR3 spans 18 amino acids. The CDR3 loop is CASSSLAGGRRNTGELFF. In DNA form, the CDR3 reads TGCGCCAGCAGCTCCTTAGCGGGGGGGCGGCGGAACACCGGGGAGCTGTTTTTT.

The chain is built from TRBV13 and TRBJ2-2, with D perhaps matching TRBD2 (5 bases). The germline CDR1 and CDR2 sequences are PRHDT and FYEKMQ (reference sequence). The CDR3 totals 13 residues. V was cut by 8 bases and J by 4 bases, with 11 bases left in between. As DNA, the CDR3 is TGTGCCAGCGCCATGAGGGCCACCGGGGAGCTGTTTTTT. As protein: CASAMRATGELFF.

V and J are TRBV28 and TRBJ1-5; D uncertain. There are 14 residues in the CDR3. V was cut by 10 bases and J by 0 bases, with 13 bases left in between. Germline values: CDR1 MDHEN, CDR2 SYDVKM. The CDR3 DNA reads TGTGCCACACTTTGGTCCCTTAGCAATCAGCCCCAGCATTTT. The encoded protein is CATLWSLSNQPQHF.

This rearrangement joins TRBV7-2 to TRBJ2-7; 9 nucleotides agree with TRBD2. The CDR3 contains 17 residues. J was trimmed by 1 base and V by 2 bases; bases with no gene match: 9. Germline V lookup: CDR1 SGHTA, CDR2 FQGNSA. The CDR3 here is CASSLLSGGSSSYEQYF. CDR3 DNA: TGTGCCAGCAGCTTATTAAGCGGGGGGTCGTCATCCTACGAGCAGTACTTC.